The clone carrying this T cell receptor beta chain occurred once. The data stem from a study of shared clonotypes between healthy human individuals. The repertoire was sequenced with immunoSEQ multiplex PCR; TCRdb's copy has only in-frame clones and lacks some. This repertoire shows millions of clones, more than 80% found once; its top ten account for around 0.15%. This CDR3 has 14 residues. Germline V gene data show CDR1 as LNHDA and CDR2 as SQIVND (reference sequence). V gave up 5 bases and J gave up 1 base, with 11 bases separating them. Source material: naive CD4+ T cells sorted from blood. The subset is: CD45RA+ positively selected. J is TRBJ1-2 and V is TRBV19; D not certain. This clonotype was sampled from a man aged 18 to 30 in good health. CDR3 nucleotide sequence: TGTGCCAGTAGTCGTATACTACTTAACTATGGCTACACCTTC. As protein: CASSRILLNYGYTF.